This T cell receptor (beta chain) was recovered during a study of cytomegalovirus exposure and HLA in healthy donors. In the PCR, 60 Vbeta and 13 Jbeta primers were used. TCRdb's copy holds only in-frame clones and misses some; the assay was immunoSEQ multiplex PCR. Seen here are 13,000 to 15,000 clones, under 70% observed once, and the top ten hold roughly a sixth. Concerning this clone itself: Its specificity is not known.

Findings and limits, study-wide: In a later analysis, across HLA loci, associated TCR counts were highest for DRB1, lowest for HLA-C.

Germline V CDR1 and CDR2: SGHNT, YENEEA. J was trimmed by 2 bases and V by 1 base; bases with no gene match: 2. The CDR3 is 14 residues long. This TCR was sampled from a woman aged 45-59 years in good health and CMV-seropositive. Specimen: PBMCs. This chain connects TRBV11-3 to TRBJ2-7; TRBD1 matches 7 bases. CDR3 coding DNA: TGTGCCAGCAGCTTAGGAGGGACAGCCTACGAGCAGTACTTC. As protein: CASSLGGTAYEQYF.